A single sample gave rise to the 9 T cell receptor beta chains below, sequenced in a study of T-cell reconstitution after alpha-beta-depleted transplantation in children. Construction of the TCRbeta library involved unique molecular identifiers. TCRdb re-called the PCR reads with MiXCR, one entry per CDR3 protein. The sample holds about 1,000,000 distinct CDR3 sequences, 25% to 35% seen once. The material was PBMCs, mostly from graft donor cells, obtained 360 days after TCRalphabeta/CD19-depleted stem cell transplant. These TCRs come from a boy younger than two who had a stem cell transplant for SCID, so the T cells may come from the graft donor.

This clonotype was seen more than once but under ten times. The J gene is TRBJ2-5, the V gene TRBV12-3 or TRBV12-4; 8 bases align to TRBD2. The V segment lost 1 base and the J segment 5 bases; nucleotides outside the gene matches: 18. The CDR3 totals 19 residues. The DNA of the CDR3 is TGTGCCAGCAGTTTAGGTTGGGGGCGCTCCTCGGGAGGGTCCGAGACCCAGTACTTC. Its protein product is CASSLGWGRSSGGSETQYF.

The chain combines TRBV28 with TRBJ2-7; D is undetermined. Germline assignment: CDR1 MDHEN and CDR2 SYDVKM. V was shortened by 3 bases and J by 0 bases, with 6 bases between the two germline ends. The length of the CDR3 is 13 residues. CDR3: CASSFEPSYEQYF. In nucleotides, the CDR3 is TGTGCCAGCAGTTTTGAGCCCTCCTACGAGCAGTACTTC.

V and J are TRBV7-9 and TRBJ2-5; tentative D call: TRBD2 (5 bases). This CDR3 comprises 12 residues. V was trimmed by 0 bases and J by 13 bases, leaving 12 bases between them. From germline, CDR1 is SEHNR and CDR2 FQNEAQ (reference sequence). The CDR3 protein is CASSLAEGKRYF. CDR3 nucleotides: TGTGCCAGCAGCTTAGCAGAGGGTAAACGGTACTTC.

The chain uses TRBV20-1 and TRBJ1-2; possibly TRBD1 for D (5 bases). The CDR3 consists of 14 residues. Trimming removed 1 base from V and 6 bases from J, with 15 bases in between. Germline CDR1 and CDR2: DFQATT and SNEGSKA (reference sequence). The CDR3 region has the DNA TGCAGTGCTAGAGGTCAGGGAGGGAGGGATGGCTACACCTTC. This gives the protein CSARGQGGRDGYTF.

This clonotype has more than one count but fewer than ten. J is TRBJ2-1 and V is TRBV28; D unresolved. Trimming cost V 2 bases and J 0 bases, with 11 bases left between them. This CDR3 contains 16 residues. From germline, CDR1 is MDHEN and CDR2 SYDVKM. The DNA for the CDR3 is TGTGCCAGCAGTTTACTTGGTCAGACCTCCTACAATGAGCAGTTCTTC. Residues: CASSLLGQTSYNEQFF.

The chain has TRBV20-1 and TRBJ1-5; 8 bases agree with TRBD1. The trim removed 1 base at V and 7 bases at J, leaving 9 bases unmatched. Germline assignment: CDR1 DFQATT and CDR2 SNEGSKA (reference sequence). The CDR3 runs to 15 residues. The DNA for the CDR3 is TGCAGTGCTAGAGCGTACGGACAGGGTGGGCAGCCCCAGCATTTT. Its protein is CSARAYGQGGQPQHF.

This CDR3 reads CASSWSPQNTGELFF. CDR3 in DNA: TGTGCCAGCAGCTGGTCTCCACAAAACACCGGGGAGCTGTTTTTT. The rearrangement joins TRBV6-2 or TRBV6-3 to TRBJ2-2; D is unclear. CDR3 length: 15 amino acids. CDR1 is MNHEY, CDR2 SVGEGT, per germline. Between the trimmed V and J ends, which lost 6 bases and 2 bases, there was a span of 13 bases.

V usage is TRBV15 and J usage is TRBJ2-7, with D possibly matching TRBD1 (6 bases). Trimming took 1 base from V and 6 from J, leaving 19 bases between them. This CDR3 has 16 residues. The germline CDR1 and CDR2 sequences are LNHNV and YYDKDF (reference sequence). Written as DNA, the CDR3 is TGTGCCACCAGCAGAGCCCGGACAGCCGGCGAGGGCGAGCAGTACTTC. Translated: CATSRARTAGEGEQYF.

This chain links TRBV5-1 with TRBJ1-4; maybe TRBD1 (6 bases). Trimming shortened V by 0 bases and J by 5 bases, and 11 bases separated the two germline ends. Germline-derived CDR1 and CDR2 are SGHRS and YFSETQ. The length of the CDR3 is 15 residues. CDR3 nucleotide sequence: TGCGCCAGCAGCTTGGTGACAGGAGAAAATGAAAAACTGTTTTTT. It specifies CASSLVTGENEKLFF. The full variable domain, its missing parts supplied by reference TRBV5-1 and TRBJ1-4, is KAGVTQTPRYLIKTRGQQVTLSCSPISGHRSVSWYQQTPGQGLQFLFEYFSETQRNKGNFPGRFSGRQFSNSRSEMNVSTLELGDSALYLCASSLVTGENEKLFFGSGTQLSVL.